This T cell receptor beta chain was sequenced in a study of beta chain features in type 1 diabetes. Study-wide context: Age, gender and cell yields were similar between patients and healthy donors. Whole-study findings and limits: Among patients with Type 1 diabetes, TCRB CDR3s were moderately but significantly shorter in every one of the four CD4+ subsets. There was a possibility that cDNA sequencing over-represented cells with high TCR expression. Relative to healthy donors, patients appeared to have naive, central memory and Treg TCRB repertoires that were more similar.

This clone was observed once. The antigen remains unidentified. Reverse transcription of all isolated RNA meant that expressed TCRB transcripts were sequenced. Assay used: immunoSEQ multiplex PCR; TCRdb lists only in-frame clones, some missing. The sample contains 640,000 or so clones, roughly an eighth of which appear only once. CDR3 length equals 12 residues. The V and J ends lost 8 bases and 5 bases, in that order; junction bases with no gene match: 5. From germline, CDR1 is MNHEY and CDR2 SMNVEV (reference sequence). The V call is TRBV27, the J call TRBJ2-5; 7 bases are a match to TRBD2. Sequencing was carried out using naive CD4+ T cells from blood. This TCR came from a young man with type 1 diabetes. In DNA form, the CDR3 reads TGTGCCAGCCGGCAGCGGGGCGAGACCCAGTACTTC. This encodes CASRQRGETQYF.